This record concerns one T cell receptor (beta chain) sequence. This sequence may be a read error, since a much larger clone differs from it by one base. Looked up from germline, CDR1 is LGHNA and CDR2 is YNFKEQ. The CDR3 covers 15 residues. The TCRbeta library incorporated unique molecular identifiers. In TCRdb, the PCR reads were re-called with MiXCR into one record per CDR3 protein. The sample has about 360,000 distinct CDR3 sequences, less than 15% seen once. This specimen comes from a study of T-cell reconstitution after alpha-beta-depleted transplantation in children. Sequences were derived from PBMCs, sampled from the stem cell graft. This TCR derives from a human donor who donated a stem cell graft to a child with Fanconi anemia. The genes are TRBV4-2 and TRBJ1-3, with no clear D. CDR3 in DNA: TGTGCCAGCAGCCAAGAGAACAGCTACGGAAACACCATACATTTT. Protein: CASSQENSYGNTIHF.